The 2 T cell receptor beta chains presented below share a single source sample, sequenced in a study of T cells after yellow fever vaccination. TCRdb passed the 5' RACE reads through MiXCR, listing each CDR3 protein once. The table lists roughly 170,000 distinct CDR3 sequences, approximately 6.2% of them singletons. The source material was CD4+ T cells sorted from PBMCs, sampled on the day of the first yellow fever vaccination. Receptor source: a man between 18 and 35 years old who received the YFV17D yellow fever vaccine.

This chain uses TRBV7-2 with TRBJ2-5, with 12 bases identical to TRBD2. V lost 4 bases to trimming and J lost 5 bases; unmatched junction nucleotides: 8. The germline gives CDR1 SGHTA, CDR2 FQGNSA. The CDR3 extends over 16 amino acids. Here the CDR3 reads CASSSGASGGAETQYF. CDR3 DNA sequence: TGTGCCAGCAGCTCGGGGGCTAGCGGGGGGGCTGAGACCCAGTACTTC.

This clonotype was observed many times. The rearrangement joins TRBV20-1 to TRBJ2-1; 14 bases are shared with TRBD2. J lost 0 bases, V lost 2 bases, and 6 bases had no gene match. This CDR3 has 18 amino acids. CDR1 is DFQATT and CDR2 is SNEGSKA in the germline V gene (reference sequence). CDR3 DNA: TGCAGTGCTAGATTCGGACTAGCGGGGGGCCACTCCTACAATGAGCAGTTCTTC. As protein: CSARFGLAGGHSYNEQFF.